Sequencing of this T cell receptor beta chain was carried out in a study of response to subunit inactivated influenza vaccine. Study observations and caveats: Authors suggested that a seasonal influenza vaccination recruits few new T cells each time.

This CDR3 region has 11 residues. The germline V gene encodes CDR1 DFQATT and CDR2 SNEGSKA (reference sequence). V gave up 7 bases and J gave up 3 bases; unmatched junction bases: 2. The table lists this clonotype with a few counts. Its antigen is not identified. TCRdb fed the RT-PCR reads into MiXCR, producing one record per CDR3 protein. The data show approximately 300,000 distinct CDR3 sequences, 22% seen once. Sample: PBMCs from blood, taken roughly 20 months after vaccination. This chain links TRBV20-1 with TRBJ1-2, with 7 positions matching TRBD1. This receptor was identified in a man aged 50-75 years who received an inactivated influenza vaccine. CDR3 residues: CSGQGDYGYTF. The DNA for the CDR3 is TGCAGTGGACAGGGAGACTATGGCTACACCTTC.